This record covers a single TCR beta chain. The antigen it recognizes is unknown. No base qualities exist here, and no much larger clone lies one base off it. Stable Graves' hyperthyroidism was defined as no progression to ophthalmopathy during 18 months of follow-up. Hyperthyroidism patients were newly diagnosed, with disease duration under 2 months, and aged 18 to 65 years. Exclusion was applied to patients with uncontrolled infections, other autoimmune diseases, pregnancy or lactation. Clinical symptoms, serum thyroxine and TRAb, thyroid ultrasound, and orbital computed tomography formed the basis for the diagnoses. Ficoll-Paque density gradient centrifugation was used to isolate PBMCs from under 11 ml of fresh peripheral blood. Trizol reagent was used to extract total RNA, and RNA quality was then checked on an Agilent 2100 Bioanalyzer. This specimen comes from a study of T cells in Graves' hyperthyroidism and ophthalmopathy (dated by TCRdb to between 2018 and 2021). About the full investigation: Peripheral blood was collected at initial diagnosis, before any treatment. To identify TCR V-J signatures that set the groups apart, the researchers used a discovery cohort of 100 patients, made up of 40 to 45 with Graves' ophthalmopathy and about 59 with stable Graves' hyperthyroidism. Whether ophthalmopathy could be predicted prospectively was tested in an independent validation cohort made up of roughly 19 hyperthyroidism patients plus 17 patients who later progressed to ophthalmopathy. The approximately 95 discovery patients were divided at random into training and test sets in a 7:3 ratio. In addition, the study compared T-cell repertoires in thyroid tissue and in blood from several Graves' hyperthyroidism patients. Once sampling was done, hyperthyroidism patients were given methimazole at a starting dose of 30 mg daily, whereas ophthalmopathy patients were given high-dose intravenous methylprednisolone. According to the paper, TCR Vbeta CDR3 sequencing was carried out on 120 to 150 peripheral blood samples, which came from around 43 ophthalmopathy, 70 to 80 hyperthyroidism and some 17 progressor patients. What the research found in general, with its limitations: Most expanded thyroid clonotypes (frequency above 0.001) were also detected in blood, suggesting blood repertoires may reflect thyroid immune responses. No statistical method was used to fix the sample size in advance, and group allocation was not hidden from the investigators. In validation, progression to ophthalmopathy was predicted by the model with approximately 67% sensitivity and 72.22% specificity, a median of about 6.8 months before onset. A model built on a 13 V-J signature distinguished ophthalmopathy from stable hyperthyroidism, reaching 87.88% sensitivity and about 81% specificity in cross-validation and 80%/75% in testing.

Trimming accounts for 0 bases at V and 7 bases at J, while the number of junction bases matched to no gene is 2. The germline V gene specifies MNHEY as CDR1 and SVGAGI as CDR2. From the cysteine through the phenylalanine, the CDR3 covers 16 amino acids. Just CDR3 DNA is preserved here, 48 bases in frame from base 1. The TCR beta CDR3 regions were amplified from the RNA transcripts. The TCR CDR3 was subjected to a first round of RT-PCR using the HTBI primer set and the Qiagen OneStep RT-PCR kit. The libraries were constructed in a second round of multiplex PCR and then size-selected and purified. Paired-end sequencing of the libraries was performed with 100 bp reads on an Illumina HiSeq2000. The study's processing was this. SOAPnuke was used to process the raw data, with reads discarded if the reads contained adapters or uncalled bases, had a mean Phred below 15, or lacked an exact constant-primer or identifier match. COPE v1.2.5 was used to merge high-quality paired reads, and clonotypes were defined as unique nucleotide sequences. Clonotypes were aligned to IMGT TRBV, TRBD and TRBJ reference segments using MiTCR v1.1. The analysis included only V-J combinations with a frequency above 0.0001, which together covered around 99% of the repertoires. A TCS score was defined as the ratio of F50 (clonal expansion) to E x V (chaos), with BLOSUM62-based TCRdist applied between CDR3 peptides within each V-J. Welch's t-statistics and random forest reduced 500 to 550 V-J features to 13, which were used in a naive Bayes classifier (R e1071). TCRdb reworked the public reads: Q25 trimming with fastp, MiXCR clone assembly, productive beta chains retained. Each entry merges the rows of one CDR3 protein and shows their most common DNA and genes. The V and J calls here are based on TCRdb, not the publication. Present in this sample are approximately 710,000 distinct CDR3 sequences, 17% of which were seen just once. Of the sample, 15% to 18% is held by the ten largest clones.

This TCR was sampled from a man in his fifties with Graves' hyperthyroidism. The chain employs TRBV6-5 and TRBJ2-1, with 14 junctional bases fitting TRBD2. The source material was blood. The CDR3 is CASSYSWTSGGNEQFF. The nucleotides are TGTGCCAGCAGTTACTCCTGGACTAGCGGGGGGAATGAGCAGTTCTTC.